Following are 22 T cell receptor beta chains from one sample sequenced in a study of molecular identifiers for immune sequencing clone quantification. MiXCR, run by TCRdb on the PCR reads, gives a single entry per CDR3 protein. There are approximately 320,000 distinct CDR3 sequences in the sample; under 25% occur only once, and around 0.74% lies in the top ten. Sequenced: naive CD8+ T cells from blood, with Jurkat cell RNA spiked in. Subset indicated: FACS-sorted CD8+CD4-CCR7+CD45RA+ naive T cells. These receptors were collected from a human donor in good health. Some libraries in this study had Jurkat cell RNA spiked in.

This sequence joins TRBV7-9 and TRBJ2-5; 7 nucleotides line up with TRBD1. The J segment lost 2 bases and the V segment lost 3 bases, leaving 6 bases of the junction unmatched. This CDR3 region has 15 residues. The V gene's germline CDR1 is SEHNR and CDR2 FQNEAQ (reference sequence). CDR3 DNA sequence: TGTGCCAGCAGCTTTTTGACAGGGTCGCAAGAGACCCAGTACTTC. It encodes CASSFLTGSQETQYF.

The CDR3 DNA reads as TGTGCCAGCAGCTTAATTAGCGGGAGGATTAATGAGCAGTTCTTC. Translated, it gives CASSLISGRINEQFF. The chain links TRBV7-2 to TRBJ2-1; TRBD2 agrees at 10 bases. V gave up 2 bases and J gave up 7 bases; unmatched junction bases: 5. CDR1 SGHTA and CDR2 FQGNSA come from the germline V gene. The CDR3 loop spans 15 amino acids. Based on the CDR3 plus reference TRBV7-2 and TRBJ2-1, the full variable domain is GAGVSQSPSNKVTEKGKDVELRCDPISGHTALYWYRQSLGQGLEFLIYFQGNSAPDKSGLPSDRFSAERTGGSVSTLTIQRTQQEDSAVYLCASSLISGRINEQFFGPGTRLTVL.

The V gene is TRBV30, the J gene TRBJ1-5; D uncertain. Germline V gives CDR1 GTSNPN, CDR2 SVGIG (reference sequence). V dropped 0 bases and J dropped 6 bases, with 9 bases sitting between them. The CDR3 sequence is 13 residues long. CDR3 DNA sequence: TGTGCCTGGAGTGTACAGAGGAGTCAGCCCCAGCATTTT. Translated: CAWSVQRSQPQHF.

The chain employs TRBV13 and TRBJ1-1; possibly TRBD1 for D (6 bases). Per the germline V gene, CDR1 is PRHDT and CDR2 is FYEKMQ (reference sequence). This CDR3 spans 12 amino acids. The ends were cut back, 8 bases at V and 4 bases at J, with 11 bases in the middle. The CDR3 protein is CASGGGGTEAFF. The CDR3 DNA is TGTGCCAGCGGGGGGGGCGGCACTGAAGCTTTCTTT.

The sample holds a few counts of this clonotype. The chain couples TRBV6-1 to TRBJ2-4; D is undetermined. The CDR3 is 16 residues long. V lost 1 base and J lost 2, with 12 bases in between. Germline CDR1 reads MNHNS; CDR2 reads SASEGT. The CDR3 DNA is TGTGCCAGCAGTGAAGAGAGAGGTCATCCCAAAAACATTCAGTACTTC. It specifies CASSEERGHPKNIQYF.

This clonotype was seen a handful of times. The chain joins TRBV5-1 to TRBJ2-1, with 9 bases matching TRBD2. The CDR3 contains 18 residues. The junction had 13 bases not matched to a gene; V was cut back by 4 bases and J by 2 bases. In germline, CDR1 is SGHRS, CDR2 YFSETQ. The CDR3 DNA reads as TGCGCCAGCAGCCTTTTATACCCTGGCGGGGGGGCCTACAATGAGCAGTTCTTC. Translated: CASSLLYPGGGAYNEQFF.

The chain has TRBV9 and TRBJ1-1, with 11 bases that match TRBD1. This CDR3 is 15 amino acids long. With V trimmed by 3 bases and J by 3 bases, 4 bases remained unmatched. Germline V gene lookup returns CDR1 SGDLS and CDR2 YYNGEE. CDR3 nucleotide sequence: TGTGCCAGCAGCGCAGAGGGACAGGGGGACACTGAAGCTTTCTTT. This sequence encodes CASSAEGQGDTEAFF. Using reference TRBV9 and TRBJ1-1 for the parts outside the CDR3, the full variable domain is DSGVTQTPKHLITATGQRVTLRCSPRSGDLSVYWYQQSLDQGLQFLIQYYNGEERAKGNILERFSAQQFPDLHSELNLSSLELGDSALYFCASSAEGQGDTEAFFGQGTRLTVV.

This clonotype was observed at least ten times. The chain employs TRBV7-9 and TRBJ2-1; 10 bases map to TRBD2. J lost 3 bases, V lost 2 bases, and 4 bases had no gene match. Per germline, CDR1 SEHNR and CDR2 FQNEAQ (reference sequence). There are 16 residues in the CDR3. CDR3: CASSLTSSGGYNEQFF. For the CDR3, the DNA is TGTGCCAGCAGCTTAACCTCTAGCGGGGGCTACAATGAGCAGTTCTTC.

This clonotype has just a few counts. The rearrangement uses TRBV27 and TRBJ2-3; 13 bases are shared with TRBD2. V was clipped by 5 bases and J by 0 bases; unmatched bases: 8. The germline CDR1 and CDR2 sequences are MNHEY and SMNVEV (reference sequence). The CDR3 is 18 residues long. The CDR3 coding sequence is TGTGCCAGCAGTCGCCCCGGACTAGCGGGGGAAAGCACAGATACGCAGTATTTT. Translating gives CASSRPGLAGESTDTQYF.

This clonotype was observed at least ten times. The chain combines TRBV2 with TRBJ2-3; 8 bases are shared with TRBD2. CDR1 and CDR2 (germline): SNHLY, FYNNEI. The CDR3 runs 14 residues. V gave up 7 bases and J gave up 0 bases; unmatched junction bases: 3. The CDR3 sequence: CASTGLASTDTQYF. DNA of the CDR3: TGTGCCAGCACCGGACTAGCTAGCACAGATACGCAGTATTTT.

This clonotype was seen a few times. The V and J genes are TRBV19 and TRBJ1-1; D possibly corresponds to TRBD1 (5 bases). The CDR3 runs 17 residues. Germline V gives CDR1 LNHDA, CDR2 SQIVND (reference sequence). The germline V and J ends were trimmed by 3 bases and 0 bases, with 17 bases remaining between them. The CDR3: CASSIEGETGVNTEAFF. In DNA, the CDR3 is TGTGCCAGTAGTATCGAAGGGGAAACAGGAGTGAACACTGAAGCTTTCTTT.

The J gene is TRBJ2-7, the V gene TRBV27, with D possibly being TRBD1 or TRBD2 (6 bases each). The V and J ends lost 5 bases and 6 bases respectively, with 23 bases between them. The CDR3 totals 16 residues. Germline CDR1 is MNHEY and CDR2 is SMNVEV (reference sequence). The CDR3 DNA sequence: TGTGCCAGCAGTACAACGGACAGTGAGGGACTGCTCGAGCAGTACTTC. Amino acid sequence: CASSTTDSEGLLEQYF.

Comments on this clonotype: One end of the junction is discordant with germline, which a read error may explain. The chain uses TRBV7-9 and TRBJ2-7; D may correspond to TRBD1 or TRBD2 (5 bases each). This CDR3 has 13 amino acids. Looked up from germline, CDR1 is SEHNR and CDR2 is FQNEAQ (reference sequence). In DNA, the CDR3 is TGTGCCAGCAGTATGCCAGGGACCTACGAGCAGAACTTC. It specifies CASSMPGTYEQNF.

The chain has TRBV12-3 or TRBV12-4 and TRBJ1-1; D not certain. V lost 8 bases, J lost 6 bases, and 19 bases lay in between. The CDR3 extends over 14 amino acids. Written as DNA, the CDR3 is TGTGCCAGCTCCCGGGCGGGTTCAGGAGCTGAAGCTTTCTTT. It yields the protein CASSRAGSGAEAFF.

The chain couples TRBV5-4 to TRBJ1-1, with 9 bases aligning to TRBD1. V shed 0 bases, J shed 5 bases, and the junction held 5 bases outside the gene matches. Germline V gene data show CDR1 as SGHNT and CDR2 as YYREEE (reference sequence). CDR3 length equals 15 residues. This CDR3 is CASSLERDRATEAFF. CDR3 sequence (DNA): TGTGCCAGCAGCTTGGAGAGGGACAGGGCGACTGAAGCTTTCTTT.

This clonotype has just a few counts. This chain uses TRBV7-9 with TRBJ2-3, with 9 bases that match TRBD1. The J call may be wrong; the DNA end is better matched by TRBJ1-5. CDR1 is SEHNR and CDR2 is FQNEAQ in the germline V gene (reference sequence). The CDR3 loop spans 17 amino acids. DNA of the CDR3: TGTGCCAGCAGCTTAGCCCCCGGGACAGGGCTACCGGATACGCAGCATTTT. Its translation is CASSLAPGTGLPDTQHF.

CDR3 protein: CASSLVRTGGDEKLFF. CDR3 DNA: TGTGCCAGCAGCTTAGTGCGGACAGGGGGGGATGAAAAACTGTTTTTT. This sequence joins TRBV7-2 and TRBJ1-4, with TRBD1 matching over 10 bases. The CDR3 has 16 residues. The germline V gene has CDR1 SGHTA and CDR2 FQGNSA. V was clipped by 1 base and J by 6 bases; unmatched bases: 5. Together with reference TRBV7-2 and TRBJ1-4, the CDR3 gives the full variable domain: GAGVSQSPSNKVTEKGKDVELRCDPISGHTALYWYRQSLGQGLEFLIYFQGNSAPDKSGLPSDRFSAERTGGSVSTLTIQRTQQEDSAVYLCASSLVRTGGDEKLFFGSGTQLSVL.

CDR3: CASSSRLAGALTSSYNEQFF. DNA of the CDR3: TGTGCCAGCAGCTCCAGACTAGCGGGGGCCCTCACCAGCTCCTACAATGAGCAGTTCTTC. V usage is TRBV11-2 and J usage is TRBJ2-1; TRBD2 agrees at 12 bases. CDR1 and CDR2 (germline): SGHAT, FQNNGV. This CDR3 contains 20 residues. V shed 4 bases and J 0 bases; nucleotides not matched to a gene: 13.

In its sample, this clonotype was seen many times. The chain links TRBV7-9 to TRBJ2-3; no clear D. CDR1 is SEHNR, CDR2 FQNEAQ, per germline (reference sequence). V gave up 1 base and J gave up 2 bases, with 4 bases separating them. CDR3 size: 13 residues. CDR3 protein: CASSLGPTDTQYF. CDR3 DNA: TGTGCCAGCAGCTTAGGACCCACAGATACGCAGTATTTT.

This chain connects TRBV28 to TRBJ2-7; D gene uncertain. Trimming pared 1 base from V and 2 bases from J, leaving 9 bases between. The CDR3 consists of 14 residues. Germline V CDR1 and CDR2: MDHEN, SYDVKM. CDR3 in amino acids: CASSLLGIAYEQYF. The CDR3 DNA follows: TGTGCCAGCAGTTTATTGGGTATCGCCTACGAGCAGTACTTC.

The rearrangement joins TRBV30 to TRBJ2-7; TRBD2 matches at 8 bases. The CDR3 has 17 amino acids. Losses at the gene ends were 1 base for V and 6 bases for J; bases not matched to a gene: 17. Looked up from germline, CDR1 is GTSNPN and CDR2 is SVGIG (reference sequence). The CDR3: CAWSGWSRGGNTAEQYF. CDR3 sequence (DNA): TGTGCCTGGAGTGGCTGGTCCCGCGGGGGGAATACCGCCGAGCAGTACTTC.

This clonotype was observed once. This could be a read error, since a much larger clone is one nucleotide away. The chain employs TRBV5-1 and TRBJ2-7; 11 bases line up with TRBD1. The CDR3 consists of 14 residues. In germline, CDR1 is SGHRS, CDR2 YFSETQ. V was clipped by 7 bases and J by 3 bases; unmatched bases: 6. The CDR3 loop is CASRSGTGGYEQYF. As DNA, the CDR3 is TGCGCCAGCCGATCCGGGACAGGGGGCTACGAGCAGTACTTC.